This T cell receptor (beta chain) was identified during a study of T cell responses to AZD1222 COVID-19 vaccine. Study conclusions and caveats: Clonal diversity was possibly underestimated, and the donors were mostly white British, with more females.

Per the germline V gene, CDR1 is MDHEN and CDR2 is SYDVKM. V dropped 4 bases and J dropped 6 bases, with 18 bases sitting between them. The CDR3 loop spans 15 amino acids. On this clone: Antigen: not known.

Libraries were prepared by immunoSEQ multiplex PCR; TCRdb keeps only in-frame clonotypes and omits some of them. The sample consists of 92,000 or so clones, roughly nine tenths of them appearing once. This chain connects TRBV28 to TRBJ1-1, with D possibly TRBD1 on 6 matching bases. The clonotype was recovered from an adult in good health. Source: peripheral blood, taken on day 0 of AZD1222 vaccination. As DNA, the CDR3 is TGTGCCAGCAGTTCCGCACCGGGACACGGATCTGAAGCTTTCTTT. Translation gives CASSSAPGHGSEAFF.